This T cell receptor beta chain was profiled in a study of beta chain features in type 1 diabetes. Reverse transcribing all isolated RNA meant expressed TCRB transcripts were sequenced. TCRdb's copy holds only in-frame clones and misses some; the assay was immunoSEQ multiplex PCR. The sample records over 600,000 clones, roughly 12% being singletons. This clone was seen more than once but under ten times. Its antigen is not identified. V was cut by 4 bases and J by 8 bases, with 20 bases left in between. There are 16 residues in the CDR3. From germline, CDR1 is SGHDN and CDR2 FVKESK. Study results and limitations: There was a moderate but significant shortening of TCRB CDR3s in all four CD4+ subsets of Type 1 diabetes patients. Equally in patients and controls, shorter templates might have been favored by PCR.

The chain joins TRBV14 to TRBJ1-4, with TRBD1 as a possible D gene (6 bases). The clonotype was recovered from a man aged 25 to 40 with type 1 diabetes. Sample: naive CD4+ T cells from blood. The CDR3 spells CASSRTQGNKLEKLFF. CDR3 sequence (DNA): TGTGCCAGCAGCCGGACCCAGGGGAATAAGTTAGAAAAACTGTTTTTT.